These 3 T cell receptor beta chains came from one sample sequenced in a study of cytomegalovirus exposure and HLA in healthy donors. The PCR employed 60 Vbeta primers together with 13 Jbeta primers. Profiled with immunoSEQ multiplex PCR; TCRdb holds only in-frame clones, not every one. The sample includes under 200,000 clones, about 88% seen only once; the top ten take over 2%. The sample comprised PBMCs. The source of these receptors is a man aged 30 to 39 in good health and CMV-seropositive.

V is TRBV5-5 and J is TRBJ1-4; no clear D. The germline V gene has CDR1 SGHKS and CDR2 YYEKEE (reference sequence). This CDR3 comprises 14 residues. Trimming left V 5 bases short and J 0 bases short, with 8 bases between. The CDR3 bases are TGTGCCAGCAGGCCTCACTCAACTAATGAAAAACTGTTTTTT. Its protein is CASRPHSTNEKLFF.

Only a few counts were recorded for this clone. The chain is built from TRBV12-5 and TRBJ1-1, with a weak D call TRBD1 (6 bases). The germline V and J ends were trimmed by 6 bases and 4 bases, with 12 bases remaining between them. Germline values: CDR1 LGHNT, CDR2 FRNRAP. The CDR3 length is 13 residues. The CDR3 coding sequence is TGTGCTAGTGGGAATCAGGGGAGCACTGAAGCTTTCTTT. Translating gives CASGNQGSTEAFF.

The V and J genes are TRBV7-9 and TRBJ1-5, with D possibly being TRBD1 (5 bases). The V and J ends lost 2 bases and 4 bases respectively, with 9 bases between them. Germline loops: CDR1 SEHNR, CDR2 FQNEAQ (reference sequence). The CDR3 extends over 14 amino acids. The CDR3 DNA follows: TGTGCCAGCAGCTTACAGGGAACGAATCAGCCCCAGCATTTT. Amino acid sequence: CASSLQGTNQPQHF.